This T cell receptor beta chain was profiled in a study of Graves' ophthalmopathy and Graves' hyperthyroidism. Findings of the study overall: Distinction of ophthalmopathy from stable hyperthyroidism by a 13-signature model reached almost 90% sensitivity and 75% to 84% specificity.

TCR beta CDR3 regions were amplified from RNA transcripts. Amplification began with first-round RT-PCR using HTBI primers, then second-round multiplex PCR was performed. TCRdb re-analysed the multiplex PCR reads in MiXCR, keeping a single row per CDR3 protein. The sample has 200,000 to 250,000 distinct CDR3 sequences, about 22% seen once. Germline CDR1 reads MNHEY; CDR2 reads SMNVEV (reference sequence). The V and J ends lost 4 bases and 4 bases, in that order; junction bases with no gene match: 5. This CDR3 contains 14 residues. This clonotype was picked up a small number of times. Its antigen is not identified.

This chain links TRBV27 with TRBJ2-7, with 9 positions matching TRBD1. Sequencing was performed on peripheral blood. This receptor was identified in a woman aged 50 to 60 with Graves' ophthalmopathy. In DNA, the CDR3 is TGTGCCAGCAGTTCGGGACAGGGTTTTTACGAGCAGTACTTC. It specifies CASSSGQGFYEQYF.